The clone carrying this T cell receptor (beta chain) has only a few counts. Its antigen is still unknown. The sample originates from a study of liver allograft versus peripheral blood T cells. Study-level background: Within transplanted livers, the T cell receptor repertoires were examined and compared against the repertoires present in the peripheral blood of liver transplant recipients. Study observations and caveats: According to reports, the T cell receptor repertoires inside liver allografts differed from those in peripheral blood.

TCRdb used MiXCR to reprocess the reads, holding one entry per CDR3 protein. Of some 1,000 distinct CDR3 sequences in the sample, about 21% were seen once. Between the trimmed V and J ends, which lost 1 base and 1 base, there was a span of 10 bases. Germline CDR1 is SNHLY and CDR2 is FYNNEI. This CDR3 is built from 15 residues. The rearrangement links TRBV2 to TRBJ1-2, with a tentative D call TRBD1 (6 bases). This clonotype originated in a human patient who had a liver transplant. Among the T cells, some may be from the graft donor. The CDR3 DNA is TGTGCCAGCAGTGAAGGGTCAGGGGTTAACTATGGCTACACCTTC. It is translated as CASSEGSGVNYGYTF.